This record covers a single T cell receptor (beta chain). In the authors' workflow: For nucleated cells, counts were estimated from reference gene primer amplification. The data were produced by immunoSEQ multiplex PCR, yet TCRdb's version contains in-frame clones alone and is incomplete. The V and J calls and clone size were taken over from that table, and D and trimming were inferred from the DNA. The table has 120,000 to 150,000 clones, around nine tenths seen once. V lost 1 base and J lost 9; bases outside the gene matches: 3. Looked up from germline, CDR1 is SGHTA and CDR2 is FQGNSA. The CDR3 is 14 residues long. The sample originates from a study of blood T cell repertoires in COVID-19. In the study overall: From T cells, B-cell-depleted T cells, or PBMCs came the material, which was cDNA or gDNA.

The V call is TRBV7-2, the J call TRBJ2-2, with 9 positions matching TRBD1. Sequenced sample: peripheral blood. This receptor was obtained from a woman aged 40 to 49 with acute or convalescent COVID-19. CDR3 bases: TGTGCCAGCAGCTTAGACAGGGGGCGCCGGGAGCTGTTTTTT. The encoded protein is CASSLDRGRRELFF. The full variable domain, in which reference TRBV7-2 and TRBJ2-2 provide the parts outside the CDR3, is GAGVSQSPSNKVTEKGKDVELRCDPISGHTALYWYRQSLGQGLEFLIYFQGNSAPDKSGLPSDRFSAERTGGSVSTLTIQRTQQEDSAVYLCASSLDRGRRELFFGEGSRLTVL.